Each of the 6 T cell receptor beta chains below was sequenced from the same sample in a study of T cell repertoires in cytomegalovirus infection. These TCRs' antigens remain unknown. Via MiXCR, TCRdb re-called the reads, giving one row per CDR3 protein. The sample lists some 800,000 distinct CDR3 sequences; 29% were seen once. The specimen comprised cultured CD8+ T cells from PBMCs, sampled from culture after CMV antigen stimulation. The receptors come from a human donor in good health (CMV status not recorded). Some clones in this sample may be carry-over from other donors' samples.

This sequence joins TRBV3-1 and TRBJ2-7; D might be TRBD2 (6 bases). Between the trimmed V and J ends, which lost 4 bases and 4 bases, there was a span of 17 bases. CDR3 length equals 15 residues. Germline V gene lookup returns CDR1 LGHDT and CDR2 YNNKEL (reference sequence). The CDR3 DNA reads as TGTGCCAGCAGCCCAAGGGACTCGAGATGGTACGAGCAGTACTTC. Translated: CASSPRDSRWYEQYF.

The chain combines TRBV28 with TRBJ2-3; D is unclear. The V gene lost 4 bases and the J gene lost 0 bases, with 14 bases spanning the gap. This CDR3 has 16 amino acids. Germline-derived CDR1 and CDR2 are MDHEN and SYDVKM. The CDR3 region is CASSSNPTHSTDTQYF. CDR3 coding DNA: TGTGCCAGCAGTTCCAACCCTACACATAGCACAGATACGCAGTATTTT.

The chain has TRBV7-3 and TRBJ2-1; D ambiguous. Germline V gene lookup returns CDR1 SGHTA and CDR2 FQGTGA. Trimming removed 1 base at V and 4 bases at J, with 14 bases between. The length of the CDR3 is 16 residues. This CDR3 reads CASSLSSSVPYNEQFF. The CDR3 DNA is TGTGCCAGCAGCTTAAGTTCCAGCGTCCCTTACAATGAGCAGTTCTTC.

The V gene is TRBV6-1, the J gene TRBJ1-5; D ambiguous. Germline V gives CDR1 MNHNS, CDR2 SASEGT. With 3 bases removed from V and 8 bases from J, the gap between germline ends came to 17 bases. The CDR3 is 15 residues long. The CDR3 DNA reads TGTGCCAGCAGTGATGGGAACGGTTTTTTTGAGCCCCAGCATTTT. It translates to CASSDGNGFFEPQHF.

The chain recombines TRBV27 with TRBJ2-3; 10 bases align to TRBD2. V dropped 1 base and J dropped 5; count of bases not matched to a gene: 9. Germline CDR1 and CDR2: MNHEY and SMNVEV (reference sequence). This CDR3 region has 17 residues. The chain's CDR3 is CASSLFGLAGDEDTQYF. The CDR3 coding sequence is TGTGCCAGCAGTTTATTTGGGCTAGCGGGGGACGAAGATACGCAGTATTTT.

This clonotype was counted a few times. The gene calls are TRBV7-9 and TRBJ2-7, with 8 bases that match TRBD1. With V trimmed by 6 bases and J by 0 bases, 10 bases remained unmatched. CDR3 length: 16 residues. Germline lookup yields CDR1 SEHNR and CDR2 FQNEAQ (reference sequence). The CDR3 spells CASSPQGAKHSYEQYF. CDR3 sequence (DNA): TGTGCCAGCAGTCCTCAGGGGGCGAAACACTCCTACGAGCAGTACTTC.